The present TCR beta chain was sequenced within a study of blood T cells in healthy people across ages. A second PCR, run for roughly 6 to 11 cycles, used a sample-barcoded 5' primer plus a J-beta primer mix. In TCRdb, the 5' RACE reads were re-called with MiXCR into one record per CDR3 protein. Among fewer than 2 million distinct CDR3 sequences listed, about 39% were seen once. V was cut by 8 bases and J by 0 bases, with 15 bases left in between. Per germline, CDR1 ENHRY and CDR2 SYGVKD. The CDR3 spans 15 residues. This sequence originates from a human donor in good health. The V and J genes are TRBV10-3 and TRBJ2-3; D is undetermined. Sequenced: blood. The CDR3 bases are TGTGCCATCTCCGGCCCGGCCACTAGCACAGATACGCAGTATTTT. It yields the protein CAISGPATSTDTQYF.